The TCR beta chain under discussion was sequenced for a study of blood T cell repertoires in COVID-19. Study information: Collection of acute and convalescent COVID-19 samples took place in the United States, Italy and Spain. T cells, B-cell-depleted T cells, or PBMCs provided the cDNA or gDNA that served as material.

Per the germline V gene, CDR1 is SQVTM and CDR2 is ANQGSEA. The CDR3 has 13 residues. Trimming left V 2 bases short and J 4 bases short, with 10 bases between. Original data processing: Estimates of nucleated cell counts were drawn from the amplification of reference gene primers. Sequenced by immunoSEQ multiplex PCR; TCRdb stores in-frame clones only, minus some. V, J and clone size were drawn from that table, and D and trimming were deduced from the DNA. The sample lists more than 45,000 clones, 90% occurring once. The origin of this receptor is a human donor in a cohort sampled during active COVID-19. The sequenced sample consisted of peripheral blood. V gene TRBV29-1 combines with J gene TRBJ2-3, with a possible D match to TRBD2 (5 bases). CDR3 residues: CSVERGSADTQYF. CDR3 bases: TGCAGCGTTGAACGAGGGAGCGCAGATACGCAGTATTTT.